The 19 T cell receptor beta chains listed next were all sequenced from one sample in a study of T cell changes during pregnancy in multiple sclerosis (dated by TCRdb to the late 2010s). The library was obtained by the immunoSEQ multiplex PCR assay. TCRdb retrieved this table from immuneACCESS and kept in-frame rearrangements only. Not all clones are present; in checked studies, unresolved V genes account for under half, and no reason is known for the remainder. This sample holds about 57,000 clones; 93% were observed only once. 1.8% of the sample is in the top ten clones. Material: peripheral blood, obtained after pregnancy. These receptor sequences come from a female donor with multiple sclerosis, enrolled in a pregnancy study.

The rearrangement uses TRBV2 and TRBJ2-7; 11 bases line up with TRBD2. Germline lookup yields CDR1 SNHLY and CDR2 FYNNEI. The V segment lost 4 bases and the J segment 0 bases; nucleotides outside the gene matches: 5. The CDR3 runs to 16 residues. DNA of the CDR3: TGTGCCAGCAGTGGCCCCACTAGCGGGAGCTCCTACGAGCAGTACTTC. Translating it yields CASSGPTSGSSYEQYF.

V usage is TRBV19 and J usage is TRBJ1-1; a possible D gene is TRBD1 (6 bases). V was clipped by 4 bases and J by 4 bases, with 16 bases between them. The CDR3 sequence is 15 residues long. The V gene's germline CDR1 is LNHDA and CDR2 SQIVND (reference sequence). The CDR3 sequence is CASSSPPTGGTEAFF. Written as DNA, the CDR3 is TGTGCCAGTAGTAGCCCTCCGACAGGTGGCACTGAAGCTTTCTTT.

The chain recombines TRBV4-3 with TRBJ1-2; TRBD1 matches at 8 bases. The CDR3 sequence is 16 residues long. Trimming cost V 1 base and J 4 bases; bases outside gene matches: 8. Germline V gene sequence: CDR1 LGHNA, CDR2 YSLEER. The chain's CDR3 is CASSQGLVGTGYGYTF. The CDR3 DNA reads TGCGCCAGCAGCCAAGGTCTGGTTGGGACAGGCTATGGCTACACCTTC.

The rearrangement uses TRBV4-3 and TRBJ1-4, with 7 bases matching TRBD1. This CDR3 region has 17 residues. Losses at the gene ends were 0 bases for V and 3 bases for J; bases not matched to a gene: 7. Germline V lookup: CDR1 LGHNA, CDR2 YSLEER. The CDR3 loop is CASSQDEGAIANEKLFF. The CDR3 bases are TGCGCCAGCAGCCAAGACGAGGGGGCGATCGCTAATGAAAAACTGTTTTTT.

This clone was picked up one time. The rearrangement links TRBV30 to TRBJ2-5; the D gene is possibly TRBD2 (5 bases). CDR1 and CDR2 (germline): GTSNPN, SVGIG (reference sequence). V lost 8 bases, J lost 5 bases, and 21 bases lay in between. The CDR3 spans 14 residues. This chain's CDR3 is CAGYPGLRRETQYF. CDR3 in DNA: TGTGCCGGGTACCCGGGCCTCCGGAGGGAGACCCAGTACTTC.

The V and J genes are TRBV27 and TRBJ2-1, with 7 bases identical to TRBD2. Germline CDR1 reads MNHEY; CDR2 reads SMNVEV (reference sequence). Germline trimming cut 4 bases from V and 9 bases from J; bases unmatched to any gene: 18. The CDR3 extends over 17 amino acids. CDR3: CASSSPITSVWYTEQFF. CDR3 coding DNA: TGTGCCAGCAGTTCGCCCATCACTAGCGTCTGGTATACTGAGCAGTTCTTC.

J is TRBJ2-5 and V is TRBV5-4; 7 bases are shared with TRBD1. V shed 0 bases and J 4 bases; nucleotides not matched to a gene: 6. The germline V gene has CDR1 SGHNT and CDR2 YYREEE (reference sequence). There are 15 residues in the CDR3. CDR3 sequence (DNA): TGTGCCAGCAGCTTGGCCGGTCCAGGGGGAGAGACCCAGTACTTC. Translated: CASSLAGPGGETQYF.

CDR3 residues: CASSEARAKNIQYF. CDR3 sequence (DNA): TGTGCCAGCAGCGAGGCCCGAGCCAAAAACATTCAGTACTTC. The chain combines TRBV2 with TRBJ2-4; D remains unclear. Germline V gene lookup returns CDR1 SNHLY and CDR2 FYNNEI. Trimming removed 6 bases at V and 0 bases at J, with 9 bases between. This CDR3 contains 14 residues.

The rearrangement joins TRBV7-2 to TRBJ1-5, with a weak D call TRBD1 (5 bases). Germline values: CDR1 SGHTA, CDR2 FQGNSA. V was trimmed by 2 bases and J by 2 bases, leaving 16 bases between them. The CDR3 sequence is 17 residues long. The CDR3 region has the DNA TGTGCCAGCAGCTTACTTCCCGGCGGGGCTGGCAATCAGCCCCAGCATTTT. Protein product: CASSLLPGGAGNQPQHF.

J is TRBJ1-4 and V is TRBV6-5, with a tentative D call TRBD1 (6 bases). CDR1 is MNHEY and CDR2 is SVGAGI in the germline V gene. This CDR3 is built from 13 residues. The V and J ends lost 4 bases and 10 bases respectively, with 13 bases between them. The CDR3 region is CASSSGAGAKLFF. CDR3 bases: TGTGCCAGCAGTTCAGGGGCTGGGGCAAAACTGTTTTTT.

The chain recombines TRBV10-3 with TRBJ1-4; no clear D gene. CDR3 size: 13 residues. Trimming cost V 8 bases and J 5 bases, with 12 bases left between them. Germline loops: CDR1 ENHRY, CDR2 SYGVKD. The CDR3 coding sequence is TGTGCCATCTCTACCGCATTCAATGAAAAACTGTTTTTT. Its protein is CAISTAFNEKLFF.

This clone came up once. The chain employs TRBV9 and TRBJ1-5, with 10 bases lining up with TRBD1. CDR1 and CDR2 (germline): SGDLS, YYNGEE. The CDR3 loop spans 15 amino acids. With V trimmed by 4 bases and J by 7 bases, 8 bases remained unmatched. CDR3 sequence reads: CASSPHGTGEQPQHF. The CDR3 DNA reads as TGTGCCAGCAGCCCCCATGGGACAGGGGAACAGCCCCAGCATTTT.

The chain links TRBV14 to TRBJ1-2, with D possibly matching TRBD1 (6 bases). The V and J ends lost 3 bases and 4 bases respectively, with 12 bases between them. Germline CDR1 reads SGHDN; CDR2 reads FVKESK. This CDR3 has 14 residues. The CDR3 reads CASSQTDRSYGYTF. In nucleotides, the CDR3 is TGTGCCAGCAGCCAGACCGACAGGTCCTATGGCTACACCTTC.

The V gene is TRBV21-1, the J gene TRBJ1-2; TRBD1, the table's D call, was not compared with the DNA. TRBV21-1 is a pseudogene segment. This CDR3 contains 14 residues. The chain's CDR3 is CASSRPQGVYGYTF. CDR3 in DNA: TGTGCCAGCAGCAGACCTCAGGGGGTCTATGGCTACACCTTC.

The chain is built from TRBV27 and TRBJ1-5, with 7 bases aligning to TRBD1. The CDR3 is 14 residues long. With 5 bases clipped from V and 4 bases from J, the junction kept 5 bases outside the gene matches. Germline V gene data show CDR1 as MNHEY and CDR2 as SMNVEV (reference sequence). Here the CDR3 DNA reads TGTGCCAGCAGTCCACAGGGGAAAAATCAGCCCCAGCATTTT. This sequence encodes CASSPQGKNQPQHF.

The chain is built from TRBV4-3 and TRBJ2-3, with D possibly matching TRBD2 (5 bases). The CDR3 covers 15 residues. The V and J ends lost 5 bases and 2 bases respectively, with 14 bases between them. The germline V gene encodes CDR1 LGHNA and CDR2 YSLEER. Written as DNA, the CDR3 is TGCGCCAGCAGCTCTTCCGAGGACTTCACAGATACGCAGTATTTT. This encodes CASSSSEDFTDTQYF.

This clone was recorded once. V and J are TRBV4-3 and TRBJ1-5; D gene ambiguous. The CDR3 runs to 15 residues. Trimming stripped 1 base from V and 0 bases from J, with 7 bases between. The V gene's germline CDR1 is LGHNA and CDR2 YSLEER. CDR3 sequence: CASSQGPYSNQPQHF. CDR3 in DNA: TGCGCCAGCAGCCAAGGGCCGTATAGCAATCAGCCCCAGCATTTT.

The chain links TRBV5-1 to TRBJ1-2; 10 nucleotides agree with TRBD1. The germline V gene has CDR1 SGHRS and CDR2 YFSETQ. The CDR3 has 16 amino acids. The trim removed 2 bases at V and 4 bases at J, leaving 8 bases unmatched. The CDR3 DNA reads TGCGCCAGCAGCTTAACAGCGGGACAGGGGAGCTATGGCTACACCTTC. It is translated as CASSLTAGQGSYGYTF.

J is TRBJ2-5 and V is TRBV7-9, with TRBD1 matching over 7 bases. V gave up 6 bases and J gave up 2 bases; unmatched junction bases: 9. The CDR3 runs 15 residues. Germline V gene data show CDR1 as SEHNR and CDR2 as FQNEAQ (reference sequence). In DNA, the CDR3 is TGTGCCAGCAGTAGGGACAGCTTACCACAAGAGACCCAGTACTTC. Its translation is CASSRDSLPQETQYF.